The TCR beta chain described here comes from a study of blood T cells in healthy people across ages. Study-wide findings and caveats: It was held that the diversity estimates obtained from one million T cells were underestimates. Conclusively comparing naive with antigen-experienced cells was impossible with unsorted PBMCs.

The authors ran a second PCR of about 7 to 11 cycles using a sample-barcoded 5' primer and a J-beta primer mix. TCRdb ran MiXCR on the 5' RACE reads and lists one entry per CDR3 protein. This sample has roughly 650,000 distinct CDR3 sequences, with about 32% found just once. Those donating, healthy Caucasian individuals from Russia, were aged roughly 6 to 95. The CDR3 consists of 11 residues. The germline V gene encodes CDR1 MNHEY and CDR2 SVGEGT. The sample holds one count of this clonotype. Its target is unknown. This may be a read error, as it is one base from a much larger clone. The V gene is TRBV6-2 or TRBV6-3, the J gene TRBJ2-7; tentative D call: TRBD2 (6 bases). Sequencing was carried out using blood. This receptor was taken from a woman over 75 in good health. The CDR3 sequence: CAGSYRDSQYF. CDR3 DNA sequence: TGTGCCGGCAGTTACCGGGACTCGCAGTACTTC.